The present TCR beta chain was sequenced within a study of OX40 agonist ivuxolimab in advanced cancers. Produced via immunoSEQ multiplex PCR; TCRdb's table is partial and in-frame only. The profile shows roughly 53,000 clones, 84% of them singletons. Germline assignment: CDR1 SQVTM and CDR2 ANQGSEA. The CDR3 has 14 amino acids. V dropped 4 bases and J dropped 9 bases, with 19 bases sitting between them. This chain uses TRBV29-1 with TRBJ2-1; D perhaps matches TRBD1 (5 bases). The TCR sequence derives from an adult with an advanced solid tumor such as melanoma, head and neck, liver or kidney cancer. The sequences come from CD4+ or CD8+ T cells sorted from blood, collected in a trial of the OX40 agonist ivuxolimab. The CDR3 nucleotides read TGCAGCGTTGTAGGGGTGCGGAGTGGCGGTGAGCAGTTCTTC. Translation gives CSVVGVRSGGEQFF.